This T cell receptor beta chain was sequenced in a study of blood T cell repertoires in COVID-19. The overall study: The United States, Italy and Spain supplied acute and convalescent COVID-19 samples. In each case, the material was cDNA or gDNA derived from T cells, B-cell-depleted T cells, or PBMCs.

Germline V CDR1 and CDR2: LNHDA, SQIVND (reference sequence). The CDR3 has 15 residues. The ends were cut back, 0 bases at V and 0 bases at J, with 3 bases in the middle. Source study methods: Amplification with reference gene primers provided the estimates of nucleated cell counts. Sequencing used immunoSEQ multiplex PCR; TCRdb keeps in-frame clones, though not all of them. V, J and clone size were drawn from that table, and D and trimming were deduced from the DNA. This repertoire shows nearly 80,000 clones, about four fifths found once; its top ten account for under 45%. This chain connects TRBV19 to TRBJ2-6; D unclear. The sequence was collected from a woman aged 70-85 years with acute or convalescent COVID-19. The sequencing sample was made of peripheral blood. The CDR3 spells CASSIDGSGANVLTF. The DNA of the CDR3 is TGTGCCAGTAGTATAGACGGCTCTGGGGCCAACGTCCTGACTTTC.